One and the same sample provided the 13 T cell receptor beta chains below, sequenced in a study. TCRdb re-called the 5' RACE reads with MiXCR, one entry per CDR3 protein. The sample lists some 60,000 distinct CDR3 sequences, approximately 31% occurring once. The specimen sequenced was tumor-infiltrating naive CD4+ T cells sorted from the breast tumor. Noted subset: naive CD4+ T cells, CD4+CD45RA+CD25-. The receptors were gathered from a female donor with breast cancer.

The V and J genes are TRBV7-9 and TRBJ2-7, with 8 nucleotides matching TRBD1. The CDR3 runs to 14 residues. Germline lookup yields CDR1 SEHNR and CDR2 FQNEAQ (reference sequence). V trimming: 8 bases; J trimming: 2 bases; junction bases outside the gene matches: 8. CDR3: CASGGTGRTYEQYF. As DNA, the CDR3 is TGTGCCAGCGGAGGGACAGGACGGACCTACGAGCAGTACTTC.

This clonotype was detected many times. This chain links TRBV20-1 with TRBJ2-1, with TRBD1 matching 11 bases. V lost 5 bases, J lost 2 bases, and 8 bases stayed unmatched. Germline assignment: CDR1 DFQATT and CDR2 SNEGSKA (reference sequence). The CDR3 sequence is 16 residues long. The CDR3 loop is CSAQGGTGGTYNEQFF. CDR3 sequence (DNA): TGCAGTGCTCAAGGGGGGACAGGGGGAACCTACAATGAGCAGTTCTTC.

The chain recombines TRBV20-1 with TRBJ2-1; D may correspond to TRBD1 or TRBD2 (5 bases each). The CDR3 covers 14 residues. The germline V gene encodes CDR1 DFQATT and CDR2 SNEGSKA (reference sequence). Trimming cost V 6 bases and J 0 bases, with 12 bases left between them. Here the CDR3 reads CSARGRSSYNEQFF. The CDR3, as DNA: TGCAGTGCCCGGGGACGGAGCTCCTACAATGAGCAGTTCTTC.

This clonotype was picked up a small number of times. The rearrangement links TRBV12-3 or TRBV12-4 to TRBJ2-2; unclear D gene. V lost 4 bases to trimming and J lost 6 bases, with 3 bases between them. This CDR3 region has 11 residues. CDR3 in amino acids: CASSWAGELFF. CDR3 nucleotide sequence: TGTGCCAGCAGTTGGGCCGGGGAGCTGTTTTTT.

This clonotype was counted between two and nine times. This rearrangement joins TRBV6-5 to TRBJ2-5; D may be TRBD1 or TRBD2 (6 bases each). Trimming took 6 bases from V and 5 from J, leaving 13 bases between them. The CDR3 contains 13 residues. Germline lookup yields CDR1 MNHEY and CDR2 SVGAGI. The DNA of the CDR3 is TGTGCCAGCAGCCTAACCGGGGGCGAGACCCAGTACTTC. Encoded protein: CASSLTGGETQYF.

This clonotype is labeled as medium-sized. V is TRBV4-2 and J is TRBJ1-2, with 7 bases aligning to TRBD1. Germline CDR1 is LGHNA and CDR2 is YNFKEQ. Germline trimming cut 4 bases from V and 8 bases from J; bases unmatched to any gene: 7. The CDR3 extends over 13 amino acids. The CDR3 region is CASSLTGERGYTF. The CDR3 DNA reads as TGTGCCAGCAGCCTAACAGGGGAGAGAGGCTACACCTTC.

Here the CDR3 reads CASSKDRGRDSPLHF. The CDR3, as DNA: TGTGCCAGCAGTAAGGACAGGGGGCGAGATTCACCCCTCCACTTT. The chain links TRBV6-5 to TRBJ1-6; 11 bases agree with TRBD1. In germline, CDR1 is MNHEY, CDR2 SVGAGI. The length of the CDR3 is 15 residues. V gave up 5 bases and J gave up 8 bases; unmatched junction bases: 5.

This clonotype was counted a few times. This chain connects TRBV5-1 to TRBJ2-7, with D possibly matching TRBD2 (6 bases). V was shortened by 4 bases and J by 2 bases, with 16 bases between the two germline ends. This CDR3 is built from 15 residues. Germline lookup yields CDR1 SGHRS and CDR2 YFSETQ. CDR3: CASSREGGITYEQYF. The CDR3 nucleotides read TGCGCCAGCAGCCGTGAAGGAGGGATCACCTACGAGCAGTACTTC.

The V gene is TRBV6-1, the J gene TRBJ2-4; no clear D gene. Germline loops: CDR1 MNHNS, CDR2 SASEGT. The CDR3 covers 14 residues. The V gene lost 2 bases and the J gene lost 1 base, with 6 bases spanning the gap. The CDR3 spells CASSESPAKNIQYF. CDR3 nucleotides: TGTGCCAGCAGTGAATCGCCGGCCAAAAACATTCAGTACTTC.

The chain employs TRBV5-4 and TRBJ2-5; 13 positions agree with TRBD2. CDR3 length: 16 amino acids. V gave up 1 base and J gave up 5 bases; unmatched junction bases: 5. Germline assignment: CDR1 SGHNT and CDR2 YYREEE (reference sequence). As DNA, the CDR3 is TGTGCCAGCAGCTTGACTAGCGGGGGGGCCGGGGAGACCCAGTACTTC. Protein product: CASSLTSGGAGETQYF.

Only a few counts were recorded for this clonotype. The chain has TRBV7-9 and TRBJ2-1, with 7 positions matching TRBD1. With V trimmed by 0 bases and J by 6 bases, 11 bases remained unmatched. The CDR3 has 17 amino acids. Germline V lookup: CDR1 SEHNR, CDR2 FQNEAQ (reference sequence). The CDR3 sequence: CASSLADNRGVGNEQFF. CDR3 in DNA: TGTGCCAGCAGCTTAGCGGATAACAGGGGAGTCGGCAATGAGCAGTTCTTC.

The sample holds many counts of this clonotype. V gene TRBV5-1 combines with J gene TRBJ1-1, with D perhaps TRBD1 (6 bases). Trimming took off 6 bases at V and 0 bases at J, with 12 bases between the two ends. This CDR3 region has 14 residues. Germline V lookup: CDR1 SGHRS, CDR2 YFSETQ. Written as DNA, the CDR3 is TGCGCCAGCACGGAGGACAGTCTGAACACTGAAGCTTTCTTT. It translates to CASTEDSLNTEAFF. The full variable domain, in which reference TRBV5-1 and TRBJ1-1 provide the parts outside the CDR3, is KAGVTQTPRYLIKTRGQQVTLSCSPISGHRSVSWYQQTPGQGLQFLFEYFSETQRNKGNFPGRFSGRQFSNSRSEMNVSTLELGDSALYLCASTEDSLNTEAFFGQGTRLTVV.

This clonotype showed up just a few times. This CDR3 is CASSLELGGSFYNEQFF. The CDR3 nucleotides are TGTGCCAGCAGCTTAGAGCTTGGCGGGAGCTTTTACAATGAGCAGTTCTTC. The chain has TRBV7-8 and TRBJ2-1; 7 nucleotides line up with TRBD2. This CDR3 region has 17 residues. The V and J ends lost 1 base and 4 bases, in that order; junction bases with no gene match: 10. Germline CDR1 SGHVS, CDR2 FQNEAQ.